The present entry profiles one TCR beta chain with its context. By its share of the sample, this clonotype is large (0.1 to 1%). Its antigen specificity is not known. The sample holds no much larger clone one base away, and base qualities are not on file. V loses 0 bases of germline sequence and J loses 1 base, and the interval between the two ends is 6 bases. The germline V gene (reference sequence) specifies GTSNPN as CDR1 and SVGIG as CDR2. The CDR3 measures 13 amino acids from cysteine to phenylalanine. Just the 39-base CDR3 DNA is kept, in frame starting at base 1. Preparation of the library involved 5' RACE. TCRbeta was amplified by two rounds of PCR with Phusion High-Fidelity polymerase, and sample-specific barcodes were added in the primers. To build the TCRbeta libraries, template-switch cDNA synthesis was carried out using SMARTScribe reverse transcriptase along with a TRBC-specific primer. After barcoding, samples were pooled and then prepared using the NEBNext Ultra DNA Library Prep Kit for Illumina. Sequencing of libraries was performed on an Illumina MiSeq with the MiSeq reagent kit v2, 300 cycles. In the paper's pipeline: Jemultiplexer demultiplexed the reads by barcode, and MiTCR with default parameters aligned the reads. VDJtools filtered out non-functional sequences; clonotypes were defined by amino acid sequence, with frequencies based on assigned sequence reads. The clonal space homeostasis analysis grouped clonotypes by frequency into over-represented (0.05-1), large, medium and small bins. TCRdb reprocessing: public reads trimmed at Q25 with fastp, clones called with MiXCR, in-frame beta chains kept. Rows with a matching CDR3 protein are joined into one entry that keeps the most common DNA and genes. The V and J calls, along with clone size, are taken from TCRdb and not from the paper's own processing. Counted in this sample were 900 to 1,200 distinct CDR3 sequences; over 20% of them appeared once. The ten biggest clones cover less than 60% of the sample.

In the paper's terms, the time point label means: before S. Paratyphi A challenge (baseline). MAIT cells were defined as Valpha7.2+ CD161+ T cells and identified and sorted by flow cytometry. Over time, circulating MAIT cell TCRbeta repertoires were profiled in five to seven volunteers who came down with enteric fever following controlled oral challenge with live Salmonella Paratyphi A. Each diagnosed volunteer contributed MAIT cell samples at pre-infection, mid-infection and post-infection timepoints. Enteric fever was diagnosed as Paratyphi A bacteremia and/or persistent fever above 38 °C lasting more than 12 hours. Challenged volunteers were diagnosed with infection sometime between day 4 and day 7 after challenge. For RNA extraction, between roughly 4,500 and 11,000 MAIT cells from each sample were sorted straight into RNAqueous-Micro lysis buffer. Lymphoprep gradient centrifugation was used to isolate peripheral blood mononuclear cells from blood samples and leukocyte cones. Sorting was done on either a BD FACSAria Fusion or a BD FACSAria III sorter.

The sample comes from a study of MAIT cells during Salmonella Paratyphi A infection (dated by TCRdb to 2016 to 2017). As for the study more broadly: A single dose of 1-5x10^3 CFU of S. Paratyphi A strain NVGH308 was swallowed by adult volunteers aged 18 to 60. Diagnosed volunteers received ciprofloxacin 500 mg twice daily for 14 days starting at diagnosis. What the authors observed across the whole study: Diagnosed volunteers showed more expansion or contraction among top five MAIT clonotypes than healthy controls (around 0.5 versus 0.13), suggesting infection-driven repertoire reshaping. The space taken up by over-represented MAIT clonotypes dropped significantly from baseline to mid-infection (approximately 0.16 to 0.094), while post-infection showed no significant difference. MAIT TRBV usage was oligoclonal with a preference for TRBV20 and TRBV6, and infection appeared not to change this usage. The availability of volunteer samples limited the sample sizes, but these sizes were considered adequate to detect differences between groups.

The input for sequencing was MAIT cells from blood, taken at the first sampling point of the challenge study. The clonotype originates from a person between 18 and 70 years old who was deliberately infected with Salmonella Paratyphi A in a paratyphoid fever challenge study. Recombination joined TRBV30 with TRBJ1-1; TRBD1 is perhaps the D gene, given 5 matching bases. The nucleotide sequence reads TGTGCCTGGAGTGTCAGGGAGAACACTGAAGCTTTCTTT. This codes for CAWSVRENTEAFF.